Described below is a single TCR beta chain sequence and its context. This entry belongs to a study of blood T cell repertoires in COVID-19. Overall study context: The samples span acute and convalescent COVID-19 from the United States, Italy and Spain. Nucleic acid was either cDNA or gDNA, and it came from T cells, B-cell-depleted T cells, or PBMCs.

J was trimmed by 2 bases and V by 7 bases; bases with no gene match: 5. The V gene's germline CDR1 is MNHEY and CDR2 SVGAGI. This CDR3 region has 15 residues. The authors' processing: Counts of nucleated cells, estimated from reference gene primer amplification, were obtained. The table came from immunoSEQ multiplex PCR; TCRdb's copy has only in-frame clones and leaves some out. The V and J calls and the clone size are those of that table, but D and trimming were determined from the DNA. Here the sample spans roughly 400,000 clones, 70% to 90% being singletons. The sample consisted of PBMCs or T cells enriched from blood (not recorded which). The chain combines TRBV6-5 with TRBJ2-1; 10 bases are shared with TRBD1. The clonotype originates from a young woman who had been exposed to COVID-19. CDR3 nucleotide sequence: TGTGCCAGCACTTTCGACAGGGGGCCCTACAATGAGCAGTTCTTC. This encodes CASTFDRGPYNEQFF.